A selection of T cell receptor beta chains follows, all from one sample in a study of T-cell memory formation after mild COVID-19. TCRdb re-analysed the 5' RACE reads in MiXCR, keeping a single row per CDR3 protein. This table holds about 320,000 distinct CDR3 sequences, roughly an eighth found once. The sample comprised PBMCs or a T cell subset sorted from them (not recorded which). The receptor source for this set is a man younger than 35 who had mild COVID-19 (a few samples of this study predate the infection). Cell type and time point are not known. The CDR3 runs from the conserved cysteine through the conserved F or W.

TRBV11-3 CASSQQGTGELFF
TRBV20-1 CSAADRVETQYF
TRBV5-1 CASSFAVLAYNEQFF
TRBV15 CATKSAEMNTEAFF
TRBV12-3/TRBV12-4 CASSLDLLGQGQDTQYF
TRBV20-1 CSARDLLAGHTDTQYF
TRBV4-3 CASSQGWRENEKLFF
TRBV7-9 CASGWRSKETQYF
TRBV5-1 CASSPREAYEQYF
TRBV15 CATSRDHGRTLLQETQYF
TRBV7-9 CASSRFFGSEQFF
TRBV7-2 CASSLKFHDTDTQYF